The clone carrying this TCR beta chain has at least ten counts. Its antigen is not known. Building of the TCR beta libraries involved iRepertoire HTBI primers and Arm-PCR of CDR3 regions. TCRdb itself ran the multiplex PCR reads through MiXCR, one entry per CDR3 protein. This table holds around 450,000 distinct CDR3 sequences, 14% to 15% found once. The sample originates from a study of regulatory T cells in long-lasting Graves disease. Study background: Antithyroid drug exposure in newly diagnosed Graves' patients had lasted under 3 months. Findings of the study overall: Newly diagnosed Graves' patients had higher TCR diversity than persistent ones.

Sample time point: newly diagnosed GD, antithyroid drugs for less than 3 months. PBMC-extracted RNA yielded the TCR library. The junction had 2 bases not matched to a gene; V was cut back by 4 bases and J by 2 bases. This CDR3 region has 14 residues. Germline-derived CDR1 and CDR2 are SNHLY and FYNNEI. The same specimen was also included in a second study, on T cells in Graves' hyperthyroidism and ophthalmopathy. That work states: Diagnosis of hyperthyroidism was new in patients aged 18 to 65, and its duration was under 2 months.

This specimen consisted of peripheral blood mononuclear cells (PBMCs), obtained at new diagnosis, from a patient treated with antithyroid drugs. The TCR was taken from a woman aged 25 to 45 with Graves disease. The chain couples TRBV2 to TRBJ2-7, with 10 bases that match TRBD1. For the CDR3, the DNA is TGTGCCAGCAGTGCGACAGGGGGCCCCTACGAGCAGTACTTC. Translation: CASSATGGPYEQYF.